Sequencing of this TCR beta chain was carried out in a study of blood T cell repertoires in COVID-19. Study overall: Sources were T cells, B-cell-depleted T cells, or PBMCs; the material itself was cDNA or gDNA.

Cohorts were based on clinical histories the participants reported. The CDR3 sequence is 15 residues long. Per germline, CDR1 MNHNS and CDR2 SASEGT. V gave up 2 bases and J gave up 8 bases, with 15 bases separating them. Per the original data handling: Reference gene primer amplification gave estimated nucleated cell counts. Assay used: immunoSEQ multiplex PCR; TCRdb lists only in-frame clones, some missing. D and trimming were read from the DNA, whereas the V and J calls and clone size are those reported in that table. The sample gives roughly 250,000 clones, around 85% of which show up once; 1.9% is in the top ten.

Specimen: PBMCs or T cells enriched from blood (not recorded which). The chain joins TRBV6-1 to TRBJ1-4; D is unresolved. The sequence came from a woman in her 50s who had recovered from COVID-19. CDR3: CASSERSLSYEKLFF. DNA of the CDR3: TGTGCCAGCAGTGAAAGGAGTTTATCGTACGAAAAACTGTTTTTT.